These 26 T cell receptor beta chains were sequenced from one sample in a study of blood T cell repertoires in COVID-19. Using immunoSEQ multiplex PCR, the repertoire was profiled, and TCRdb retains in-frame clones only, with some absent. The sample holds approximately 350,000 clones, about 88% seen once. The sample comprised peripheral blood. Source of these receptors: an older woman with COVID-19, enrolled during active disease.

The V gene is TRBV6-1, the J gene TRBJ1-3; D gene ambiguous. The CDR3 has 14 amino acids. Germline V lookup: CDR1 MNHNS, CDR2 SASEGT. V was trimmed by 3 bases and J by 0 bases, leaving 6 bases between them. The chain's CDR3 is CASSDPSSGNTIYF. DNA of the CDR3: TGTGCCAGCAGTGACCCGAGCTCTGGAAACACCATATATTTT.

The chain carries TRBV7-3 and TRBJ1-1; tentative D call: TRBD1 (5 bases). This CDR3 has 16 amino acids. Germline lookup yields CDR1 SGHTA and CDR2 FQGTGA. Trimming removed 5 bases at V and 2 bases at J, with 18 bases between. The CDR3 protein is CASSPNRVGENTEAFF. CDR3 DNA: TGTGCCAGCAGCCCAAATCGGGTAGGGGAAAACACTGAAGCTTTCTTT.

This rearrangement joins TRBV5-6 to TRBJ2-2, with 7 bases aligning to TRBD1. Germline-derived CDR1 and CDR2 are SGHDT and YYEEEE. Trimming removed 3 bases from V and 2 bases from J; junction bases left unmatched: 7. This CDR3 has 16 amino acids. CDR3 sequence (DNA): TGTGCCAGCAGCTCTTACAGGGGCCCCAACACCGGGGAGCTGTTTTTT. This encodes CASSSYRGPNTGELFF.

The CDR3 loop reads CASSGDKNIQYF. Written as DNA, the CDR3 is TGTGCCAGCAGCGGAGACAAAAACATTCAGTACTTC. This sequence joins TRBV9 and TRBJ2-4; D gene ambiguous. The CDR3 sequence is 12 residues long. Germline V gene lookup returns CDR1 SGDLS and CDR2 YYNGEE. Trimming removed 3 bases at V and 3 bases at J, with 4 bases between.

The CDR3 here is CAWSLKQGGEKLFF. The DNA of the CDR3 is TGTGCCTGGAGTTTAAAACAGGGTGGAGAAAAACTGTTTTTT. The chain recombines TRBV30 with TRBJ1-4, with D possibly being TRBD1 (6 bases). The V and J ends lost 2 bases and 8 bases respectively, with 15 bases between them. CDR3 length equals 14 residues. Germline assignment: CDR1 GTSNPN and CDR2 SVGIG (reference sequence).

The chain links TRBV27 to TRBJ2-5; 12 bases align to TRBD1. The CDR3 length is 17 residues. V gave up 2 bases and J gave up 5 bases; unmatched junction bases: 9. Germline assignment: CDR1 MNHEY and CDR2 SMNVEV (reference sequence). CDR3 protein: CASSLSPGTGGGETQYF. CDR3 bases: TGTGCCAGCAGTTTAAGCCCGGGGACAGGGGGCGGGGAGACCCAGTACTTC.

The genes are TRBV6-6 and TRBJ1-1, with D possibly being TRBD1 (6 bases). From germline, CDR1 is MNHNY and CDR2 SVGAGI (reference sequence). The V gene lost 8 bases and the J gene lost 0 bases, with 10 bases spanning the gap. This CDR3 contains 13 residues. The CDR3 spells CASGGGMNTEAFF. The CDR3 region has the DNA TGTGCCAGCGGGGGCGGAATGAACACTGAAGCTTTCTTT.

The chain uses TRBV7-8 and TRBJ2-2, with 9 nucleotides matching TRBD2. V shed 2 bases, J shed 5 bases, and the junction held 9 bases outside the gene matches. Germline CDR1 reads SGHVS; CDR2 reads FQNEAQ. The CDR3 runs 17 residues. The CDR3 nucleotides are TGTGCCAGCAGCTTAATATCTCAGGCGGGAGGGACCGGGGAGCTGTTTTTT. Its translation: CASSLISQAGGTGELFF.

V is TRBV11-2 and J is TRBJ2-5; D remains unclear. Trimming removed 1 base from V and 4 bases from J, with 13 bases in between. The CDR3 contains 15 residues. CDR1 SGHAT and CDR2 FQNNGV come from the germline V gene. The DNA for the CDR3 is TGTGCCAGCAGCTTAGTAGGCGGCACGAGAGAGACCCAGTACTTC. This translates into CASSLVGGTRETQYF.

V usage is TRBV15 and J usage is TRBJ2-1; 11 positions match TRBD2. The length of the CDR3 is 18 residues. Trimming at V came to 0 bases and at J to 8 bases, leaving 12 bases not matched to a gene. The germline V gene encodes CDR1 LNHNV and CDR2 YYDKDF (reference sequence). The CDR3 region has the DNA TGTGCCACCAGCAGAGATAGATCCTGGCTAGCGGGGGGTCATGAGCAGTTCTTC. It codes for CATSRDRSWLAGGHEQFF.

V and J are TRBV4-1 and TRBJ2-1, with 7 bases that match TRBD2. Trimming at V came to 4 bases and at J to 5 bases, leaving 14 bases not matched to a gene. Germline V gives CDR1 MGHRA, CDR2 YSYEKL. The CDR3 has 17 residues. This CDR3 reads CASSPKVEWGGNNEQFF. DNA for the CDR3: TGCGCCAGCAGCCCTAAGGTGGAGTGGGGGGGTAACAATGAGCAGTTCTTC.

In its sample, this clone was seen a few times. The gene calls are TRBV5-4 and TRBJ1-6; 7 nucleotides align to TRBD1. From germline, CDR1 is SGHNT and CDR2 YYREEE (reference sequence). The CDR3 has 15 residues. With 3 bases clipped from V and 5 bases from J, the junction kept 5 bases outside the gene matches. CDR3 loop: CASSSQQGNNSPLHF. For the CDR3, the DNA is TGTGCCAGCAGCTCGCAACAGGGGAATAATTCACCCCTCCACTTT.

The chain combines TRBV5-1 with TRBJ2-7, with 12 bases fitting TRBD1. The junction had 13 bases not matched to a gene; V was cut back by 4 bases and J by 2 bases. CDR1 is SGHRS and CDR2 is YFSETQ in the germline V gene. The CDR3 extends over 18 amino acids. In DNA form, the CDR3 reads TGCGCCAGCAGCGGCGGGACAGGGGGCCCGCCCACAGCCTACGAGCAGTACTTC. It specifies CASSGGTGGPPTAYEQYF.

This chain uses TRBV6-5 with TRBJ1-6; the D gene is possibly TRBD1 (6 bases). Per germline, CDR1 MNHEY and CDR2 SVGAGI. The CDR3 is made up of 15 amino acids. The V and J ends lost 6 bases and 2 bases respectively, with 11 bases between them. The CDR3 DNA is TGTGCCAGCAGCAACGACAGGCCCTATAATTCACCCCTCCACTTT. Translating it yields CASSNDRPYNSPLHF.

The chain has TRBV19 and TRBJ1-1; no reliable D call. Germline V gene sequence: CDR1 LNHDA, CDR2 SQIVND (reference sequence). The CDR3 extends over 13 amino acids. The V and J ends lost 5 bases and 0 bases respectively, with 7 bases between them. The CDR3 spells CASSLSVNTEAFF. The CDR3 DNA reads as TGTGCCAGTAGTTTATCAGTGAACACTGAAGCTTTCTTT.

The V call is TRBV10-3, the J call TRBJ1-5; TRBD1 matches 8 bases. Germline V gives CDR1 ENHRY, CDR2 SYGVKD. CDR3 length: 14 amino acids. J lost 5 bases, V lost 11 bases, and 11 bases had no gene match. CDR3 residues: CAASTGEKDQPQHF. The CDR3 DNA is TGTGCCGCTTCGACAGGGGAGAAGGATCAGCCCCAGCATTTT.

This chain connects TRBV11-2 to TRBJ2-3; D is possibly TRBD1 (6 bases). Between the trimmed V and J ends, which lost 5 bases and 6 bases, there was a span of 18 bases. The CDR3 length is 15 residues. Per germline, CDR1 SGHAT and CDR2 FQNNGV. DNA for the CDR3: TGTGCCAGCAGCCACCCGAGGGGGTTGATCGATACGCAGTATTTT. Amino acid sequence: CASSHPRGLIDTQYF. The full variable domain, with the rest looked up from reference TRBV11-2 and TRBJ2-3, is EAGVAQSPRYKIIEKRQSVAFWCNPISGHATLYWYQQILGQGPKLLIQFQNNGVVDDSQLPKDRFSAERLKGVDSTLKIQPAKLEDSAVYLCASSHPRGLIDTQYFGPGTRLTVL.

The rearrangement links TRBV27 to TRBJ2-3; D possibly corresponds to TRBD2 (6 bases). The CDR3 contains 15 residues. V lost 5 bases and J lost 2, with 14 bases in between. Germline V lookup: CDR1 MNHEY, CDR2 SMNVEV (reference sequence). The CDR3 DNA is TGTGCCAGCAGTCCGGGAGACACGTACACAGATACGCAGTATTTT. As protein: CASSPGDTYTDTQYF.

This chain connects TRBV2 to TRBJ2-4; maybe TRBD2 (5 bases). The germline gives CDR1 SNHLY, CDR2 FYNNEI. The CDR3 spans 14 residues. Deletions cut 6 bases from V and 1 base from J, with 10 bases between. The CDR3 loop reads CASRGRLAKNIQYF. DNA for the CDR3: TGTGCCAGCAGGGGGAGACTGGCCAAAAACATTCAGTACTTC.

V and J are TRBV10-1 and TRBJ1-5; D is perhaps TRBD1 (6 bases). V lost 5 bases, J lost 0 bases, and 23 bases lay in between. CDR1 and CDR2 from the germline V gene are WNHNN and SYGVQD (reference sequence). The CDR3 has 19 residues. CDR3 sequence: CASSNPGQIRTNSNQPQHF. CDR3 in DNA: TGCGCCAGCAGTAATCCGGGACAAATAAGGACAAATAGCAATCAGCCCCAGCATTTT.

The chain carries TRBV30 and TRBJ1-5; a weak D match, TRBD1 (5 bases). Looked up from germline, CDR1 is GTSNPN and CDR2 is SVGIG (reference sequence). V was clipped by 2 bases and J by 2 bases, with 7 bases between them. The CDR3 is 13 residues long. The DNA of the CDR3 is TGTGCCTGGAGTAAAGGGGGCAATCAGCCCCAGCATTTT. Translation gives CAWSKGGNQPQHF.

This chain joins TRBV7-8 and TRBJ2-7, with D possibly matching TRBD2 (6 bases). CDR3 size: 13 residues. Germline lookup yields CDR1 SGHVS and CDR2 FQNEAQ. V was trimmed by 5 bases and J by 2 bases, leaving 10 bases between them. The CDR3, as DNA: TGTGCCAGCAGCCTTAGCGGAACCTACGAGCAGTACTTC. It is translated as CASSLSGTYEQYF.

This clone was seen at least ten times. The chain employs TRBV10-3 and TRBJ1-6; a possible D gene is TRBD1 (6 bases). The CDR3 sequence is 17 residues long. Germline V CDR1 and CDR2: ENHRY, SYGVKD. V gave up 5 bases and J gave up 1 base, with 15 bases separating them. DNA of the CDR3: TGTGCCATCAGTCGAGAAGGCAGGGGTTCCTATAATTCACCCCTCCACTTT. It specifies CAISREGRGSYNSPLHF.

The rearrangement uses TRBV2 and TRBJ1-4, with D tentatively TRBD1 (5 bases). The V end was cut by 2 bases, the J end by 3 bases, with 10 bases between. The germline CDR1 and CDR2 sequences are SNHLY and FYNNEI. The CDR3 is 15 residues long. The CDR3 DNA reads as TGTGCCAGCAGTGAAATAGGGGTTTCTAATGAAAAACTGTTTTTT. It codes for CASSEIGVSNEKLFF.

CDR3 DNA: TGTGCCAGCAGCTTGGCCACCACAGGGGACAATGAGCAGTTCTTC. This sequence encodes CASSLATTGDNEQFF. The chain has TRBV5-4 and TRBJ2-1; the match to TRBD1 covers 7 bases. This CDR3 has 15 residues. The ends lost 0 bases at V and 5 bases at J; junction bases unmatched: 5. CDR1 and CDR2 from the germline V gene are SGHNT and YYREEE (reference sequence).

This chain connects TRBV3-1 (or the pseudogene TRBV3-2) to TRBJ2-2; 7 bases agree with TRBD1. V was pared by 2 bases and J by 6 bases, with 6 bases of the junction left unmatched. Germline lookup yields CDR1 LGHDT and CDR2 YNNKEL (reference sequence). The CDR3 consists of 15 residues. The CDR3 loop is CASSQLTGVAGELFF. In DNA form, the CDR3 reads TGTGCCAGCAGCCAACTCACAGGGGTTGCCGGGGAGCTGTTTTTT.